This T cell receptor (beta chain) was captured by sequencing in a study of response to subunit inactivated influenza vaccine. MiXCR, applied by TCRdb to the RT-PCR reads, yields one record per CDR3 protein. This table holds hundreds of thousands of distinct CDR3 sequences, 21% found once. Findings and limits, study-wide: Authors suggested each seasonal influenza vaccination recruits few new T cells.

Turning to this clonotype: Its antigen is unknown.

The CDR3 runs to 15 residues. Trimming removed 5 bases from V and 7 bases from J; junction bases left unmatched: 8. Per the germline V gene, CDR1 is SGHTA and CDR2 is FQGNSA. The source is a man between 50 and 70 years old who received an inactivated influenza vaccine. The chain joins TRBV7-2 to TRBJ1-6; 7 nucleotides line up with TRBD1. Sequencing was performed on PBMCs from blood, taken around 22 months after vaccination. The CDR3 DNA sequence: TGTGCCAGCAGCCCCAGGGGGTCTTCAAATTCACCCCTCCACTTT. Its translation: CASSPRGSSNSPLHF.